Below are 20 T cell receptor beta chains sequenced from a single sample in a study of CD8 T cells in Susac syndrome. Reverse transcription of about 0.45 to 1 ug RNA was performed with random hexamers. TCRdb passed the immunoSEQ multiplex PCR reads through MiXCR, listing each CDR3 protein once. The sample has some 150,000 distinct CDR3 sequences; around 95% are singletons. Sequenced: CD4+ T cells from PBMCs. The receptors stem from a human donor with Susac syndrome.

The chain couples TRBV7-2 to TRBJ2-3; no clear D gene. Trimming removed 5 bases at V and 6 bases at J, with 12 bases between. Germline V lookup: CDR1 SGHTA, CDR2 FQGNSA. The CDR3 contains 13 residues. The CDR3 spells CASSPISGDTQYF. The CDR3 region has the DNA TGTGCCAGCAGCCCCATCTCCGGGGATACGCAGTATTTT.

J is TRBJ2-2 and V is TRBV29-1; D might be TRBD2 (5 bases). V lost 6 bases and J 0 bases, leaving 8 bases between the germline ends. CDR1 is SQVTM and CDR2 is ANQGSEA in the germline V gene. The CDR3 runs to 13 residues. The CDR3 here is CSVRGTNTGELFF. The CDR3 DNA reads as TGCAGCGTAAGAGGGACGAACACCGGGGAGCTGTTTTTT.

The chain couples TRBV9 to TRBJ1-4, with D hard to call. The germline CDR1 and CDR2 sequences are SGDLS and YYNGEE. The CDR3 loop spans 13 amino acids. The V and J ends lost 0 bases and 8 bases respectively, with 8 bases between them. In nucleotides, the CDR3 is TGTGCCAGCAGCGTAGGGGGAGGGGAAAAACTGTTTTTT. It codes for CASSVGGGEKLFF.

Here the CDR3 reads CASSKDRVFYEQYF. CDR3 in DNA: TGTGCCAGCAGCAAAGACAGGGTGTTTTACGAGCAGTACTTC. The chain links TRBV7-9 to TRBJ2-7; the match to TRBD1 covers 7 bases. CDR3 size: 14 residues. In germline, CDR1 is SEHNR, CDR2 FQNEAQ (reference sequence). V shed 5 bases and J 4 bases; nucleotides not matched to a gene: 8. Full variable domain (missing parts from reference TRBV7-9 and TRBJ2-7): DTGVSQNPRHKITKRGQNVTFRCDPISEHNRLYWYRQTLGQGPEFLTYFQNEAQLEKSRLLSDRFSAERPKGSFSTLEIQRTEQGDSAMYLCASSKDRVFYEQYFGPGTRLTVT.

CDR3 DNA: TGCGCCAGCAGCTTGGAAAGCTCCCCGAACACCGGGGAGCTGTTTTTT. As protein: CASSLESSPNTGELFF. V and J are TRBV5-1 and TRBJ2-2; D is unclear. Germline CDR1 and CDR2: SGHRS and YFSETQ. Trimming cost V 0 bases and J 0 bases, with 9 bases left between them. The CDR3 is made up of 16 amino acids.

This chain uses TRBV7-9 with TRBJ2-7; D may correspond to TRBD1 or TRBD2 (5 bases each). Trimming left V 5 bases short and J 5 bases short, with 16 bases between. CDR1 is SEHNR and CDR2 is FQNEAQ in the germline V gene (reference sequence). The CDR3 is 14 amino acids. The chain's CDR3 is CASSPRGETDEQYF. CDR3 bases: TGTGCCAGCAGCCCAAGAGGGGAGACGGACGAGCAGTACTTC.

The J gene is TRBJ2-5, the V gene TRBV10-3, with 8 nucleotides matching TRBD2. Unmatched junction bases numbered 13, after V lost 8 bases and J lost 5 bases. CDR1 and CDR2 from the germline V gene are ENHRY and SYGVKD. The CDR3 consists of 15 residues. The CDR3 region is CAIAYSAGEGETQYF. The CDR3 DNA is TGTGCCATCGCCTACTCAGCGGGAGAGGGGGAGACCCAGTACTTC.

J is TRBJ2-3 and V is TRBV9; D unclear. Germline CDR1 SGDLS, CDR2 YYNGEE. The germline V and J ends were trimmed by 3 bases and 0 bases, with 11 bases remaining between them. The CDR3 runs 15 residues. The CDR3 loop is CASSALADSTDTQYF. The CDR3, as DNA: TGTGCCAGCAGCGCCTTAGCAGATAGCACAGATACGCAGTATTTT.

This rearrangement joins TRBV29-1 to TRBJ1-2; TRBD1 matches 10 bases. Germline assignment: CDR1 SQVTM and CDR2 ANQGSEA. The CDR3 runs 14 residues. The junction had 5 bases not matched to a gene; V was cut back by 5 bases and J by 2 bases. DNA for the CDR3: TGCAGCGTTACTGGACAGGGGGTGAACTATGGCTACACCTTC. Amino acids: CSVTGQGVNYGYTF.

CDR3 in amino acids: CASSQDYFQETQYF. The CDR3 DNA reads as TGCGCCAGCAGCCAAGATTACTTCCAAGAGACCCAGTACTTC. The chain employs TRBV4-1 and TRBJ2-5; D gene uncertain. Germline CDR1 reads MGHRA; CDR2 reads YSYEKL. This CDR3 has 14 amino acids. V was trimmed by 0 bases and J by 1 base, leaving 6 bases between them.

The chain has TRBV12-3 or TRBV12-4 and TRBJ2-7, with a tentative D call TRBD2 (6 bases). V lost 7 bases to trimming and J lost 1 base, with 17 bases between them. The CDR3 contains 15 residues. In nucleotides, the CDR3 is TGTGCCAGCAACCGTGGGGCCGGGGGTTCCTACGAGCAGTACTTC. It specifies CASNRGAGGSYEQYF.

This rearrangement joins TRBV4-1 to TRBJ1-2; possible D gene TRBD1, 6 bases. The V end lost 1 base, the J end lost 6 bases, and 9 bases lay between the germline ends. Germline CDR1 reads MGHRA; CDR2 reads YSYEKL. This CDR3 contains 13 residues. CDR3 amino acids: CASSQGTDHGYTF. CDR3 DNA: TGCGCCAGCAGCCAAGGGACAGACCATGGCTACACCTTC.

The DNA of the CDR3 is TGCGCCAGCAGCTTGGAGACAGCTGAAGAGACCCAGTACTTC. This sequence encodes CASSLETAEETQYF. The V gene is TRBV5-1, the J gene TRBJ2-5; a weak D match, TRBD1 (5 bases). V was cut by 0 bases and J by 3 bases, with 9 bases left in between. Germline CDR1 is SGHRS and CDR2 is YFSETQ. The CDR3 consists of 14 residues.

This chain uses TRBV4-1 with TRBJ2-2; TRBD2 matches at 15 bases. J lost 6 bases, V lost 3 bases, and 8 bases had no gene match. CDR1 and CDR2 from the germline V gene are MGHRA and YSYEKL. There are 18 residues in the CDR3. The CDR3 reads CASSQPGLAGGPAGELFF. CDR3 DNA sequence: TGCGCCAGCAGCCAGCCCGGACTAGCGGGAGGGCCGGCCGGGGAGCTGTTTTTT.

The chain uses TRBV29-1 and TRBJ2-7; 10 positions agree with TRBD1. The junction had 2 bases not matched to a gene; V was cut back by 7 bases and J by 2 bases. Germline V CDR1 and CDR2: SQVTM, ANQGSEA. This CDR3 has 12 residues. For the CDR3, the DNA is TGCAGCGCCGGGACAGGGGCCTACGAGCAGTACTTC. This translates into CSAGTGAYEQYF.

The chain recombines TRBV6-5 with TRBJ2-1; D is perhaps TRBD1 (5 bases). Germline V gene data show CDR1 as MNHEY and CDR2 as SVGAGI. With 0 bases removed from V and 9 bases from J, the gap between germline ends came to 9 bases. CDR3 length: 13 amino acids. The CDR3 region has the DNA TGTGCCAGCAGTTACTCGAATCAGGGTGAGCAGTTCTTC. Translation: CASSYSNQGEQFF.

V is TRBV18 and J is TRBJ2-1, with D perhaps matching TRBD2 (5 bases). Trimming pared 3 bases from V and 9 bases from J, leaving 9 bases between. CDR1 is KGHSH and CDR2 is LQKENI in the germline V gene. CDR3 size: 12 residues. The CDR3 reads CASSPREGEQFF. The CDR3 DNA is TGTGCCAGCTCACCCCGGGAAGGTGAGCAGTTCTTC.

The chain employs TRBV5-1 and TRBJ2-3, with D unresolved. This CDR3 contains 15 residues. V lost 0 bases and J 0 bases, leaving 8 bases between the germline ends. Germline-derived CDR1 and CDR2 are SGHRS and YFSETQ. In DNA, the CDR3 is TGCGCCAGCAGCTTGGGGGTGCATAGCACAGATACGCAGTATTTT. It yields the protein CASSLGVHSTDTQYF.

The chain is built from TRBV4-2 and TRBJ2-1, with D possibly TRBD2 on 6 matching bases. CDR1 LGHNA and CDR2 YNFKEQ come from the germline V gene. The CDR3 is made up of 17 amino acids. V lost 2 bases and J 0 bases, leaving 14 bases between the germline ends. The CDR3 coding sequence is TGTGCCAGCAGCCAAAAGGGAGGTTTAAGCTCCTACAATGAGCAGTTCTTC. Its protein is CASSQKGGLSSYNEQFF.

This sequence joins TRBV20-1 and TRBJ2-1; D is possibly TRBD1 (5 bases). V was clipped by 3 bases and J by 0 bases, with 15 bases between them. CDR3 size: 16 residues. CDR1 and CDR2 from the germline V gene are DFQATT and SNEGSKA (reference sequence). The CDR3 region has the DNA TGCAGTGCTAGTCCCTTAGACAGCAGCTCCTACAATGAGCAGTTCTTC. As protein: CSASPLDSSSYNEQFF.